The T cell receptor (beta chain) under discussion was sequenced for a study of T cell responses to AZD1222 COVID-19 vaccine. Study results and limitations: Most donors were white British and more were female, and clonal diversity was possibly underestimated. The study sampled repertoires only after the peak T cell response.

Sequencing used immunoSEQ multiplex PCR; TCRdb keeps in-frame clones, though not all of them. The sample carries 77,000 or so clones, about 91% recorded once. This CDR3 spans 15 amino acids. V shed 1 base and J shed 0 bases, with 6 bases lying between them. Germline V gives CDR1 SGHAT, CDR2 FQNNGV. Comments on this clone: What it binds is not known.

The gene calls are TRBV11-2 and TRBJ2-2; D remains unclear. The receptor's source is an adult in good health. Material: peripheral blood, obtained on day 0 of MenACWY control vaccination. The CDR3 DNA sequence: TGTGCCAGCAGCTTAGTTCGGACGAACACCGGGGAGCTGTTTTTT. This sequence encodes CASSLVRTNTGELFF. The whole variable domain, remainder taken from reference TRBV11-2 and TRBJ2-2, is EAGVAQSPRYKIIEKRQSVAFWCNPISGHATLYWYQQILGQGPKLLIQFQNNGVVDDSQLPKDRFSAERLKGVDSTLKIQPAKLEDSAVYLCASSLVRTNTGELFFGEGSRLTVL.